The T cell receptor beta chain under discussion was sequenced for a study of shared clonotypes between healthy human individuals. CD45RO-negative, CCR7-positively selected cells formed the naive CD8 fraction, excluding terminally differentiated effector memory CD45RA+ cells. Clones were sequenced by immunoSEQ multiplex PCR, and TCRdb holds only the in-frame ones, with some missing. The table has about 2.1 million clones, more than 85% seen once. This CDR3 contains 14 residues. Trimming left V 5 bases short and J 2 bases short, with 11 bases between. Germline lookup yields CDR1 LNHDA and CDR2 SQIVND (reference sequence).

The chain employs TRBV19 and TRBJ2-3, with D possibly being TRBD2 (5 bases). Specimen: naive CD8+ T cells from PBMCs. The TCR sequence derives from a man between 18 and 29 years old in good health. Some clones in this sample may be carry-over from other donors' samples. CDR3 protein: CASSPSRVTDTQYF. CDR3 nucleotides: TGTGCCAGTAGTCCTAGCAGAGTCACAGATACGCAGTATTTT.